Below are 5 T cell receptor beta chains sequenced from a single sample in a study of blood T cells in healthy people across ages. Next came a second PCR, run for about 7 to 12 cycles, which used a sample-barcoded 5' primer along with a J-beta primer mix. Each CDR3 protein gets one entry after TCRdb re-called the 5' RACE reads with MiXCR. The sample has about 680,000 distinct CDR3 sequences, roughly 49% seen once. Sample: blood. These receptors were collected from an older woman in good health.

The chain joins TRBV9 to TRBJ1-6; D perhaps matches TRBD1 (5 bases). Germline V CDR1 and CDR2: SGDLS, YYNGEE. The CDR3 is made up of 14 amino acids. V lost 0 bases and J 7 bases, leaving 8 bases between the germline ends. The DNA of the CDR3 is TGTGCCAGCAGCGTAGTACAGGAGAATTCACCCCTCCACTTT. Its protein product is CASSVVQENSPLHF. The complete variable domain, with remaining parts taken from reference TRBV9 and TRBJ1-6, reads DSGVTQTPKHLITATGQRVTLRCSPRSGDLSVYWYQQSLDQGLQFLIQYYNGEERAKGNILERFSAQQFPDLHSELNLSSLELGDSALYFCASSVVQENSPLHFGNGTRLTVT.

This clonotype has only a few counts. V and J are TRBV20-1 and TRBJ1-1; weak D call: TRBD1 (6 bases). The CDR3 loop spans 13 amino acids. V dropped 5 bases and J dropped 1 base, with 11 bases sitting between them. CDR1 is DFQATT and CDR2 is SNEGSKA in the germline V gene (reference sequence). The CDR3: CSAWGQENTEAFF. CDR3 DNA: TGCAGTGCTTGGGGACAAGAGAACACTGAAGCTTTCTTT.

This clonotype was seen only a few times. The DNA of the CDR3 is TGTGCCATCAGGGACTCCTCCTACAATGAGCAGTACTTC. As protein: CAIRDSSYNEQYF. This chain uses TRBV10-3 with TRBJ2-1, with D tentatively TRBD2 (5 bases). The J call is doubtful: the DNA matches TRBJ2-7 better. Germline assignment: CDR1 ENHRY and CDR2 SYGVKD. CDR3 length: 13 residues.

The sample holds a few counts of this clonotype. The genes are TRBV12-3 or TRBV12-4 and TRBJ2-1, with 11 bases aligning to TRBD2. The CDR3 is made up of 14 amino acids. V lost 4 bases and J lost 8; bases outside the gene matches: 4. CDR3 region: CASSSLAGVDEQFF. The CDR3, as DNA: TGTGCCAGCAGTTCACTAGCGGGAGTCGATGAGCAGTTCTTC.

This chain uses TRBV20-1 with TRBJ2-7; tentatively, D is TRBD1 (6 bases). The CDR3 covers 13 residues. The V gene lost 4 bases and the J gene lost 0 bases, with 10 bases spanning the gap. The germline V gene has CDR1 DFQATT and CDR2 SNEGSKA (reference sequence). CDR3 in amino acids: CSANRQVSYEQYF. The CDR3 nucleotides read TGCAGTGCTAACCGACAGGTCTCCTACGAGCAGTACTTC.